Each of the 16 T cell receptor beta chains below was sequenced from the same sample in a study of glioma-infiltrating T cells after dendritic cell vaccination (dated by TCRdb to 2016 to 2018). The time point label on this specimen signifies: after dendritic cell vaccination, including at tumor progression/relapse. The library was obtained by the immunoSEQ multiplex PCR assay. TCRdb took this table from immuneACCESS and kept in-frame rearrangements with V and J called. Such tables lack part of the clones; where checked against another copy, unresolved V genes explain under half of the gap, and the rest is unexplained. The sample records approximately 90,000 clones, roughly four fifths of which are singletons. Approximately 2.1% of the sample lies in the top ten. Sample: blood, taken after dendritic cell vaccination. The receptors were sampled from a human donor with glioblastoma.

The J gene is TRBJ1-3, the V gene TRBV14; possible D gene TRBD1, 6 bases. Germline CDR1 is SGHDN and CDR2 is FVKESK. Trimming shortened V by 6 bases and J by 3 bases, and 12 bases separated the two germline ends. The CDR3 is 14 amino acids. CDR3 nucleotide sequence: TGTGCCAGCAGGAAGGACAGTTTTGGAAACACCATATATTTT. The encoded protein is CASRKDSFGNTIYF. The whole variable domain, filled in from reference TRBV14 and TRBJ1-3, reads EAGVTQFPSHSVIEKGQTVTLRCDPISGHDNLYWYRRVMGKEIKFLLHFVKESKQDESGMPNNRFLAERTGGTYSTLKVQPAELEDSGVYFCASRKDSFGNTIYFGEGSWLTVV.

The chain employs TRBV28 and TRBJ1-5, with D perhaps TRBD1 (6 bases). The V gene lost 4 bases and the J gene lost 2 bases, with 12 bases spanning the gap. The germline gives CDR1 MDHEN, CDR2 SYDVKM. This CDR3 spans 15 amino acids. The CDR3 here is CASSWGQRGNQPQHF. As DNA, the CDR3 is TGTGCCAGCAGTTGGGGGCAGAGGGGCAATCAGCCCCAGCATTTT. The full variable domain, rest sourced from reference TRBV28 and TRBJ1-5, is DVKVTQSSRYLVKRTGEKVFLECVQDMDHENMFWYRQDPGLGLRLIYFSYDVKMKEKGDIPEGYSVSREKKERFSLILESASTNQTSMYLCASSWGQRGNQPQHFGDGTRLSIL.

The rearrangement joins TRBV2 to TRBJ2-5; TRBD1 is a possible D gene (6 bases). Germline loops: CDR1 SNHLY, CDR2 FYNNEI. This CDR3 spans 13 amino acids. V was clipped by 7 bases and J by 2 bases, with 11 bases between them. The DNA of the CDR3 is TGTGCCAGCACTGAGACAGGTCAAGAGACCCAGTACTTC. This encodes CASTETGQETQYF. Together with reference TRBV2 and TRBJ2-5, the CDR3 gives the full variable domain: EPEVTQTPSHQVTQMGQEVILRCVPISNHLYFYWYRQILGQKVEFLVSFYNNEISEKSEIFDDQFSVERPDGSNFTLKIRSTKLEDSAMYFCASTETGQETQYFGPGTRLLVL.

CDR3 bases: TGTGCCAGCAGAAGACTAGCTATCGCCGGGGAGCTGTTTTTT. The encoded protein is CASRRLAIAGELFF. The V and J genes are TRBV6-1 and TRBJ2-2; 7 nucleotides line up with TRBD2. Germline V gives CDR1 MNHNS, CDR2 SASEGT. V shed 6 bases, J shed 6 bases, and the junction held 7 bases outside the gene matches. CDR3 length: 14 amino acids.

This chain's CDR3 is CAWSLGQGLEAFF. The CDR3 DNA sequence: TGTGCCTGGAGTCTGGGACAGGGCCTGGAAGCTTTCTTT. The chain is built from TRBV30 and TRBJ1-1, with TRBD1 matching 9 bases. Unmatched junction bases numbered 6, after V lost 2 bases and J lost 8 bases. The V gene's germline CDR1 is GTSNPN and CDR2 SVGIG (reference sequence). The CDR3 loop spans 13 amino acids.

Written as DNA, the CDR3 is TGTGCCAGCAGTGGAATGAGCGGGGGACCCTACGAGCAGTACTTC. It specifies CASSGMSGGPYEQYF. The chain joins TRBV6-1 to TRBJ2-7; 8 positions agree with TRBD2. This CDR3 has 15 amino acids. V lost 4 bases to trimming and J lost 2 bases; unmatched junction nucleotides: 7. CDR1 MNHNS and CDR2 SASEGT come from the germline V gene.

The rearrangement joins TRBV9 to TRBJ2-3, with 9 positions matching TRBD2. With 1 base clipped from V and 3 bases from J, the junction kept 9 bases outside the gene matches. Germline CDR1 SGDLS, CDR2 YYNGEE. The CDR3 spans 17 residues. CDR3: CASSVTYSGGLTDTQYF. The CDR3 DNA reads as TGTGCCAGCAGCGTAACCTACAGCGGGGGGTTAACAGATACGCAGTATTTT.

The V and J genes are TRBV9 and TRBJ2-1; TRBD2 aligns across 10 bases. The ends lost 0 bases at V and 1 base at J; junction bases unmatched: 10. The CDR3 runs to 19 residues. The germline V gene encodes CDR1 SGDLS and CDR2 YYNGEE. The CDR3, as DNA: TGTGCCAGCAGCGTAGCTACCAGCGGGAGGGCCGGTTCCTACAATGAGCAGTTCTTC. Its protein product is CASSVATSGRAGSYNEQFF.

This chain connects TRBV30 to TRBJ2-5; maybe TRBD1 (6 bases). Germline V gene data show CDR1 as GTSNPN and CDR2 as SVGIG (reference sequence). V lost 7 bases, J lost 5 bases, and 11 bases lay in between. The CDR3 contains 11 residues. The CDR3: CASNREETQYF. The CDR3 bases are TGTGCCTCCAACAGGGAGGAGACCCAGTACTTC.

This clone was counted a few times. The chain recombines TRBV5-1 with TRBJ2-2, with 7 bases aligning to TRBD1. V shed 7 bases and J 5 bases; nucleotides not matched to a gene: 11. The CDR3 totals 15 residues. The germline V gene encodes CDR1 SGHRS and CDR2 YFSETQ. The CDR3 loop reads CASGRQGLATGELFF. CDR3 nucleotide sequence: TGCGCCAGCGGACGACAGGGTCTGGCAACCGGGGAGCTGTTTTTT.

V is TRBV7-2 and J is TRBJ1-2, with 7 bases aligning to TRBD1. Trimming cost V 2 bases and J 6 bases; bases outside gene matches: 12. CDR1 is SGHTA, CDR2 FQGNSA, per germline. The CDR3 is made up of 16 amino acids. The CDR3 spells CASSLIPATGKHGYTF. The CDR3 coding sequence is TGTGCCAGCAGCTTAATCCCGGCGACAGGGAAGCATGGCTACACCTTC.

The V and J genes are TRBV4-1 and TRBJ1-3; no clear D. The length of the CDR3 is 15 residues. Germline V gene data show CDR1 as MGHRA and CDR2 as YSYEKL. The V end lost 3 bases, the J end lost 4 bases, and 13 bases lay between the germline ends. CDR3 coding DNA: TGCGCCAGCAGCCACTCCCGGAGCGGGGGAAACACCATATATTTT. Its translation is CASSHSRSGGNTIYF.

The genes are TRBV5-1 and TRBJ1-2; D ambiguous. The V end was cut by 0 bases, the J end by 12 bases, with 18 bases between. Germline V lookup: CDR1 SGHRS, CDR2 YFSETQ. The CDR3 contains 14 residues. CDR3 protein: CASSLELGWVNNTF. The CDR3 DNA follows: TGCGCCAGCAGCTTGGAACTAGGCTGGGTCAATAACACCTTC.

V and J are TRBV7-2 and TRBJ2-7; TRBD2 aligns across 12 bases. Trimming at V came to 1 base and at J to 6 bases, leaving 7 bases not matched to a gene. Germline V gives CDR1 SGHTA, CDR2 FQGNSA. The CDR3 sequence is 16 residues long. CDR3 coding DNA: TGTGCCAGCAGCTTAGGTCTAGCGGGAGGGCGGGGCGAGCAGTACGTC. Its protein product is CASSLGLAGGRGEQYV.

This sequence joins TRBV11-3 and TRBJ2-7, with 14 bases matching TRBD2. The CDR3 runs 14 residues. Germline V gene sequence: CDR1 SGHNT, CDR2 YENEEA. V lost 9 bases to trimming and J lost 6 bases; unmatched junction nucleotides: 7. In DNA form, the CDR3 reads TGTGCCAGTGGGAAGGGACTAGCGGGAGTCGAGCAGTACGTC. Residues: CASGKGLAGVEQYV.

V gene TRBV7-9 combines with J gene TRBJ2-5; 9 bases map to TRBD2. CDR1 and CDR2 (germline): SEHNR, FQNEAQ (reference sequence). This CDR3 is built from 17 residues. V was clipped by 5 bases and J by 2 bases; unmatched bases: 12. The CDR3 loop reads CASSPGGSGGEQETQYF. CDR3 in DNA: TGTGCCAGCAGCCCAGGGGGTAGCGGGGGCGAACAAGAGACCCAGTACTTC.